These T cell receptor beta chains were read from a single sample in a study of blood T cell repertoires in COVID-19. The protocol was immunoSEQ multiplex PCR, while the TCRdb copy is restricted to in-frame clones and leaves out a portion. The table records about 92,000 clones, about nine tenths of them present only once. The sequencing input was peripheral blood. All receptors come from a human donor with active COVID-19. The donor label of this sample is uncertain. CDR3s include the opening cysteine and the closing phenylalanine or tryptophan. The D gene is left open where the match is weak. For some rows the clone size is stated as once, few or many, or as a class when expanded; others skip it.

clone_size,j_call,cdr3_length,d_call,v_call,cdr3_nt,cdr3_aa
.,TRBJ2-7,15,TRBD1,TRBV6-4,TGTGCCAGCGAGCCCTACAGGGGACGAACTTACGAGCAGTACTTC,CASEPYRGRTYEQYF
.,TRBJ2-7,15,.,TRBV21-1,TGTGCCAGCAGCACCGCCGGGACAGGGACCTACGAGCAGTACTTC,CASSTAGTGTYEQYF
.,TRBJ2-1,15,TRBD2,TRBV6-5,TGTGCCAGCAGCCTACCGGGACTAGCCTACAATGAGCAGTTCTTC,CASSLPGLAYNEQFF
.,TRBJ2-5,16,.,TRBV25-1,TGTGCCAGCAGTGAATTCGGGAGTAGCGGACTAGAGACCCAGTACTTC,CASSEFGSSGLETQYF
.,TRBJ2-7,16,TRBD1,TRBV5-1,TGCGCCAGCAGCCTAAACCCCCAGGGACAGGGAGACGAGCAGTACTTC,CASSLNPQGQGDEQYF
.,TRBJ1-1,13,TRBD1,TRBV7-9,TGTGCCAGCAGCTTAGCGGGACAGACTGAAGCTTTCTTT,CASSLAGQTEAFF
.,TRBJ2-2,15,TRBD2,TRBV28,TGTGCCAGCAGTTTACGGGGGGAGGTCACCGGGGAGCTGTTTTTT,CASSLRGEVTGELFF
.,TRBJ1-5,15,.,TRBV6-2/TRBV6-3,TGTGCCAGCAGTTACGCCAGGGAGGGATATCAGCCCCAGCATTTT,CASSYAREGYQPQHF
.,TRBJ2-5,16,.,TRBV5-6,TGTGCCAGCAGCCCTCAGGGGCGGCCCATGGAGGAGACCCAGTACTTC,CASSPQGRPMEETQYF
.,TRBJ1-1,16,.,TRBV11-2,TGTGCCAGCAGCTTAGGCGGGGGGCGGCGCGTCACTGAAGCTTTCTTT,CASSLGGGRRVTEAFF
.,TRBJ2-7,15,TRBD2,TRBV15,TGTGCCACCAGCATCAGGACTAGCGGGCTGTACGAGCAGTACTTC,CATSIRTSGLYEQYF
.,TRBJ2-1,18,.,TRBV5-3,TGTGCCAGAAGCCGCCCCCCTCCACACAGGGATATATACAATGAGCAGTTCTTC,CARSRPPPHRDIYNEQFF
.,TRBJ2-5,14,TRBD2,TRBV10-3,TGTGCCATCAGTGACCCCGCGGGGGGAGAGACCCAGTACTTC,CAISDPAGGETQYF
few,TRBJ2-3,16,.,TRBV6-4,TGTGCCAGCAGTGACTCCAAAGGGGGGGGCACAGATACGCAGTATTTT,CASSDSKGGGTDTQYF
.,TRBJ2-1,17,TRBD2,TRBV11-3,TGTGCCAGCAGCTTAGGAGAACTAGCGGGTTGGCCGTCAGAGCAGTTCTTC,CASSLGELAGWPSEQFF
.,TRBJ2-2,16,TRBD2,TRBV18,TGTGCCAGCTCGGAAAGCGGGGGCCCGAACACCGGGGAGCTGTTTTTT,CASSESGGPNTGELFF